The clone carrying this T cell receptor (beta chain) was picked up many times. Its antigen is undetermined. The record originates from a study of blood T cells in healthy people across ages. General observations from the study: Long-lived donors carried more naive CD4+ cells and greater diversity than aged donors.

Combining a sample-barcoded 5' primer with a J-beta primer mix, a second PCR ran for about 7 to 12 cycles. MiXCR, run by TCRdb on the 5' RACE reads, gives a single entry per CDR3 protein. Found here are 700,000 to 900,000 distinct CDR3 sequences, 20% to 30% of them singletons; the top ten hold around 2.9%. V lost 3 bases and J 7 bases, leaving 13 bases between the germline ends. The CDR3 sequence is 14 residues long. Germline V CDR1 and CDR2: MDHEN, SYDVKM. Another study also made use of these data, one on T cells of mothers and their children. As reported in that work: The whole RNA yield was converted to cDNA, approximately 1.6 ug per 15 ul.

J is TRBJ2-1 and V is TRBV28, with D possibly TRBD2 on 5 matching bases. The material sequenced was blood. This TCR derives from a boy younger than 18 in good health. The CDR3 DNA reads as TGTGCCAGCAGTTTCCGACGGCCGGGGAATGAGCAGTTCTTC. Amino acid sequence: CASSFRRPGNEQFF.